This T cell receptor beta chain was captured by sequencing in a study of early T cells in non-severe SARS-CoV-2 infection. The wider study: Sequencing of unsorted whole blood was done on bulk RNA, leaving chains unpaired.

Per germline, CDR1 SEHNR and CDR2 FQNEAQ (reference sequence). The junction had 3 bases not matched to a gene; V was cut back by 5 bases and J by 5 bases. The CDR3 sequence is 12 residues long. This clonotype was seen more than once but under ten times. Unique molecular identifiers were attached to individual cDNA molecules. One entry per CDR3 protein, called by TCRdb with MiXCR from the 5' RACE reads. The data contain some 54,000 distinct CDR3 sequences, roughly 10% of them singletons. The source material was whole blood. This receptor was obtained from an adult who was a healthcare worker with PCR-confirmed SARS-CoV-2 infection or an uninfected control (not recorded which). The chain combines TRBV7-9 with TRBJ2-7; 7 bases are a match to TRBD1. The CDR3 DNA follows: TGTGCCAGCAGCCCCACAGGGGACGAGCAGTACTTC. Translation: CASSPTGDEQYF.